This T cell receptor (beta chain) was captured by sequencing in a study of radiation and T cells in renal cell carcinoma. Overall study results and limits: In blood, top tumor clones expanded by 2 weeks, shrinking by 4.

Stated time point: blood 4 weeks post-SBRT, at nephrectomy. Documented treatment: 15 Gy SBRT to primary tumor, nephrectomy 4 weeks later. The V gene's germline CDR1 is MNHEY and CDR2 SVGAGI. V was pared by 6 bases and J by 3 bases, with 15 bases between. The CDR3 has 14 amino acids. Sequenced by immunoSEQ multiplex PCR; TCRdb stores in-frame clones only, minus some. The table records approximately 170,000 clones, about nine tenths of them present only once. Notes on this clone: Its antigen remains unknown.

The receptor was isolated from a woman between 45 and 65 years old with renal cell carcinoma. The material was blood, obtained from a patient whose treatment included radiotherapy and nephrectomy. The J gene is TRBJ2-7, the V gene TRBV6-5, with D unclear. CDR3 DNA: TGTGCCAGCAGGGTTTCAACCGCGAACTACGAGCAGTACTTC. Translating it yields CASRVSTANYEQYF.